These 10 T cell receptor beta chains were all obtained from the same sample, sequenced in a study of CD4+ T cells in melanoma. Repertoires were generated with immunoSEQ multiplex PCR, while TCRdb's copy carries only in-frame clones and drops some. The sample carries over 130,000 clones, about 93% recorded once. The receptor set was obtained from a human donor with melanoma.

Remarks on this clone: Within the sample, other DNA sequences also encode this same CDR3. J is TRBJ2-3 and V is TRBV2; no firm D call. The CDR3 has 12 amino acids. The V and J ends lost 3 bases and 1 base respectively, with 2 bases between them. Per germline, CDR1 SNHLY and CDR2 FYNNEI. DNA for the CDR3: TGTGCCAGCAGTGAGCGCACAGATACGCAGTATTTT. The encoded protein is CASSERTDTQYF.

The chain's CDR3 is CASSLAAGHQPQHF. CDR3 sequence (DNA): TGTGCCAGCAGCTTGGCGGCAGGGCACCAGCCCCAGCATTTT. The rearrangement links TRBV5-6 to TRBJ1-5; possible D gene TRBD1, 5 bases. Trimming took 0 bases from V and 7 from J, leaving 11 bases between them. Germline CDR1 SGHDT, CDR2 YYEEEE. The CDR3 is 14 amino acids.

V usage is TRBV14 and J usage is TRBJ2-1, with TRBD1 matching 8 bases. Trimming removed 4 bases from V and 7 bases from J; junction bases left unmatched: 6. Looked up from germline, CDR1 is SGHDN and CDR2 is FVKESK. CDR3 length: 14 residues. For the CDR3, the DNA is TGTGCCAGCAGCCGGACAGGGATGTGGAATGAGCAGTTCTTC. As protein: CASSRTGMWNEQFF. Combining the CDR3 with reference TRBV14 and TRBJ2-1 gives the whole variable domain EAGVTQFPSHSVIEKGQTVTLRCDPISGHDNLYWYRRVMGKEIKFLLHFVKESKQDESGMPNNRFLAERTGGTYSTLKVQPAELEDSGVYFCASSRTGMWNEQFFGPGTRLTVL.

The chain has TRBV7-9 and TRBJ2-1; D might be TRBD2 (7 bases). This CDR3 contains 17 residues. Trimming shortened V by 2 bases and J by 0 bases, and 14 bases separated the two germline ends. Germline lookup yields CDR1 SEHNR and CDR2 FQNEAQ (reference sequence). DNA of the CDR3: TGTGCCAGCAGCTTAACGCGGGGGACAAGCTCCTACAATGAGCAGTTCTTC. Translated: CASSLTRGTSSYNEQFF.

The chain uses TRBV13 and TRBJ2-3; 12 positions agree with TRBD2. Germline V gene sequence: CDR1 PRHDT, CDR2 FYEKMQ (reference sequence). Trimming removed 2 bases from V and 2 bases from J; junction bases left unmatched: 17. The CDR3 sequence is 21 residues long. The CDR3 DNA sequence: TGTGCCAGCAGCTTACTCCCATACATTACTAGCGGGGGGCCGGCCACAGATACGCAGTATTTT. Residues: CASSLLPYITSGGPATDTQYF.

The J gene is TRBJ2-7, the V gene TRBV27; 12 nucleotides align to TRBD1. Germline V lookup: CDR1 MNHEY, CDR2 SMNVEV (reference sequence). V gave up 6 bases and J gave up 6 bases; unmatched junction bases: 3. The CDR3 length is 13 residues. CDR3 loop: CASRGTGGFEQYF. The CDR3 nucleotides read TGTGCCAGCAGGGGGACAGGGGGCTTCGAGCAGTACTTC.

The V and J genes are TRBV2 and TRBJ1-4, with D perhaps TRBD1 (5 bases). Germline CDR1 SNHLY, CDR2 FYNNEI. CDR3 size: 15 residues. The V end was cut by 8 bases, the J end by 5 bases, with 18 bases between. CDR3 residues: CASQGETIRNEKLFF. The CDR3 bases are TGTGCCAGCCAAGGGGAGACGATACGCAATGAAAAACTGTTTTTT.

As concerns this clone: An end of the junction differs from the germline gene, which may be a read error. The V gene is TRBV30, the J gene TRBJ2-1; the D is unclear. The germline gives CDR1 GTSNPN, CDR2 SVGIG (reference sequence). CDR3 length: 11 amino acids. The DNA for the CDR3 is TGTGCCTGGAGCGCCTATAATGAGCAGTTCTTC. This gives the protein CAWSAYNEQFF.

This clone was seen a single time. The CDR3 DNA sequence: TGTGCCAGCAGCCCCGACGTGACAGGATACGAGCAGTACTTC. Protein sequence: CASSPDVTGYEQYF. The chain has TRBV5-4 and TRBJ2-7; D possibly corresponds to TRBD1 (6 bases). Germline values: CDR1 SGHNT, CDR2 YYREEE (reference sequence). The ends were cut back, 4 bases at V and 4 bases at J, with 15 bases in the middle. This CDR3 spans 14 amino acids.

This chain uses TRBV18 with TRBJ1-1; tentatively, D is TRBD1 (5 bases). CDR1 is KGHSH, CDR2 LQKENI, per germline. V lost 5 bases, J lost 3 bases, and 10 bases lay in between. The CDR3 contains 13 residues. The CDR3, as DNA: TGTGCCAGCTCAAGGGGTAGGGACACTGAAGCTTTCTTT. Translating it yields CASSRGRDTEAFF.